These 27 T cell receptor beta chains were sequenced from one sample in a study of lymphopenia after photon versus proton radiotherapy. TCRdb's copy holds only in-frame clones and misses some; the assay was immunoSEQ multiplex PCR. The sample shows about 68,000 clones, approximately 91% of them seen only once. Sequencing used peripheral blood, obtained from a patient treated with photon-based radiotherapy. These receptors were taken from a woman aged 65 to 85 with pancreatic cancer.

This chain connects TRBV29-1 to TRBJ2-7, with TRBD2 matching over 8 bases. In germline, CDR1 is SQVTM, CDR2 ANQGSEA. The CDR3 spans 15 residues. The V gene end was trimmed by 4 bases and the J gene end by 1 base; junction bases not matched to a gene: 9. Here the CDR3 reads CSVVLTSGTSYEQYF. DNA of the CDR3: TGCAGCGTTGTACTAACTAGCGGAACTTCCTACGAGCAGTACTTC.

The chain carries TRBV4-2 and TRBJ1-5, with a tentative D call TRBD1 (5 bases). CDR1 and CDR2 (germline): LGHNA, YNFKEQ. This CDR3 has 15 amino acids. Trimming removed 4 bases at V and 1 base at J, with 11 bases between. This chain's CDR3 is CASSPTRGSNQPQHF. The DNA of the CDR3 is TGTGCCAGCAGCCCAACTCGGGGCAGCAATCAGCCCCAGCATTTT.

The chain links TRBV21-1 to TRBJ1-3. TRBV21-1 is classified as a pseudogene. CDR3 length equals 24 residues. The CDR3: CASSRGNNNKGRGGVWLAGNTIYF. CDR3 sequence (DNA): TGTGCCAGCAGCAGGGGGAACAACAACAAAGGTAGGGGTGGGGTATGGCTAGCTGGAAACACCATATATTTT.

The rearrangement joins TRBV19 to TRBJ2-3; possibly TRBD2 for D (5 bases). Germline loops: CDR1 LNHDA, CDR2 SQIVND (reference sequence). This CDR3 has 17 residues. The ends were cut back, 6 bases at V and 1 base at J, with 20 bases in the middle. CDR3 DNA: TGTGCCAGTAGGTCTCCACGGCGAGGGTTTCGCACAGATACGCAGTATTTT. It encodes CASRSPRRGFRTDTQYF.

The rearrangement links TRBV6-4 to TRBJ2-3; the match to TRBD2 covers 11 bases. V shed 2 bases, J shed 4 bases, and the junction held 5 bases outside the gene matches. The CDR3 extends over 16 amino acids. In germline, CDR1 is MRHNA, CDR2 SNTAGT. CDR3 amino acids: CASSDNSGRAPDTQYF. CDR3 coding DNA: TGTGCCAGCAGTGACAATAGCGGGAGGGCCCCAGATACGCAGTATTTT.

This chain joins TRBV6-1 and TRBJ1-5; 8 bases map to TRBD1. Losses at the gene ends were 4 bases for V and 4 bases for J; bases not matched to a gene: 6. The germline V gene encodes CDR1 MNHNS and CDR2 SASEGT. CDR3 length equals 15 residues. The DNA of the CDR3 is TGTGCCAGCAGTGTAAGCAGGGGGCGGAATCAGCCCCAGCATTTT. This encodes CASSVSRGRNQPQHF.

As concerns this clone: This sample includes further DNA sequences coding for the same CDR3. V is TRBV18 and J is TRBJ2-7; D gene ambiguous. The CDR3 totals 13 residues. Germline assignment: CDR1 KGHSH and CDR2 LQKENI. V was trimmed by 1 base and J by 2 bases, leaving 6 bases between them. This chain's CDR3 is CASSPQGPYEQYF. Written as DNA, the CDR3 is TGTGCCAGCTCACCACAGGGTCCCTACGAGCAGTACTTC.

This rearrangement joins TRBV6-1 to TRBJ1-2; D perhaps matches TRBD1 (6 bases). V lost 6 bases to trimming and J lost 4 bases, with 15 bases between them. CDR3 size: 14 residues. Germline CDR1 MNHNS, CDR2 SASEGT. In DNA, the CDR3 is TGTGCCAGCAGGGGGGGACATACGATCTATGGCTACACCTTC. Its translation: CASRGGHTIYGYTF.

CDR3 region: CASSQQTVNTEAFF. In DNA, the CDR3 is TGCGCCAGCAGCCAACAAACAGTGAACACTGAAGCTTTCTTT. V gene TRBV4-3 combines with J gene TRBJ1-1; D not resolved. In germline, CDR1 is LGHNA, CDR2 YSLEER. The ends were cut back, 2 bases at V and 0 bases at J, with 7 bases in the middle. CDR3 length equals 14 residues.

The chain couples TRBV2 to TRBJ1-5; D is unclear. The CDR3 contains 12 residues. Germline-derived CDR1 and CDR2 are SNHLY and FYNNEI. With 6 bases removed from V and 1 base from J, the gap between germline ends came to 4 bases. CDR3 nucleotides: TGTGCCAGCAGACGGAGCAATCAGCCCCAGCATTTT. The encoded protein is CASRRSNQPQHF.

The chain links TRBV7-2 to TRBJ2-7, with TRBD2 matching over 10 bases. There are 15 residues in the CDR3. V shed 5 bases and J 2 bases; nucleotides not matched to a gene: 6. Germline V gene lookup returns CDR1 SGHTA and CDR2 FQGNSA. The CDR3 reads CASSPSSGRTYEQYF. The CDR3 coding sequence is TGTGCCAGCAGCCCCAGTAGCGGGAGGACCTACGAGCAGTACTTC. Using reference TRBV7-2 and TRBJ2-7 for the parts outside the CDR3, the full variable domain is GAGVSQSPSNKVTEKGKDVELRCDPISGHTALYWYRQSLGQGLEFLIYFQGNSAPDKSGLPSDRFSAERTGGSVSTLTIQRTQQEDSAVYLCASSPSSGRTYEQYFGPGTRLTVT.

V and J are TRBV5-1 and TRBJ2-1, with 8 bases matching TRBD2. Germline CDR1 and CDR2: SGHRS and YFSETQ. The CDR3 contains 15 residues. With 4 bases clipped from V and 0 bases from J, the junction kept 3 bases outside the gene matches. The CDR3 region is CASSPAGGSYNEQFF. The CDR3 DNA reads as TGCGCCAGCAGCCCCGCGGGAGGCTCCTACAATGAGCAGTTCTTC.

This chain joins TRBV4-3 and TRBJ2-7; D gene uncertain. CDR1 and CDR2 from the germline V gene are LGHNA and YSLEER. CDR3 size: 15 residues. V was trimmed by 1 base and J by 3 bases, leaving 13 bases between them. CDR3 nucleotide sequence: TGCGCCAGCAGCCAAGGCCCCGGAGAAAACTACGAGCAGTACTTC. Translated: CASSQGPGENYEQYF.

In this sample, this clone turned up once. CDR3 loop: CASSESGGLIEKLFF. The CDR3 bases are TGTGCCAGCAGTGAGTCAGGGGGATTGATTGAAAAACTGTTTTTT. The chain carries TRBV25-1 and TRBJ1-4; 7 bases line up with TRBD1. CDR3 size: 15 residues. V dropped 3 bases and J dropped 7; count of bases not matched to a gene: 8. Per the germline V gene, CDR1 is MGHDK and CDR2 is SYGVNS.

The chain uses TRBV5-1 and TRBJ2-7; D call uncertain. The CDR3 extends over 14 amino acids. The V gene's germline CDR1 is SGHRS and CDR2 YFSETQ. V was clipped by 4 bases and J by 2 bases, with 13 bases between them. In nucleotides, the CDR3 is TGCGCCAGCAGCCCGGATGCACTCGCCTACGAGCAGTACTTC. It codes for CASSPDALAYEQYF.

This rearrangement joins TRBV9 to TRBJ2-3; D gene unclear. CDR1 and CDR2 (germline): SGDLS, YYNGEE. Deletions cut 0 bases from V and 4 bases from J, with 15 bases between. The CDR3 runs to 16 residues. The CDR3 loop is CASSVVDSPASDTQYF. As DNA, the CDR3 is TGTGCCAGCAGCGTAGTTGACTCCCCAGCCTCAGATACGCAGTATTTT.

CDR3 sequence reads: CASSYSPSGSVGEQYF. CDR3 bases: TGTGCCAGCAGTTACTCGCCTAGCGGGAGCGTTGGCGAGCAGTACTTC. The chain combines TRBV6-5 with TRBJ2-7, with TRBD2 identical over 10 bases. Germline CDR1 and CDR2: MNHEY and SVGAGI. V lost 0 bases, J lost 6 bases, and 8 bases stayed unmatched. The CDR3 has 16 amino acids.

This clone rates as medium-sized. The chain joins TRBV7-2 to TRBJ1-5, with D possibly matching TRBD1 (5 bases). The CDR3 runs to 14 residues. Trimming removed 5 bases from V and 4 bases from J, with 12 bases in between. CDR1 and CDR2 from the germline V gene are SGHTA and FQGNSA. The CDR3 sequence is CASSPGGINQPQHF. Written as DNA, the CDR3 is TGTGCCAGCAGCCCGGGGGGGATTAATCAGCCCCAGCATTTT.

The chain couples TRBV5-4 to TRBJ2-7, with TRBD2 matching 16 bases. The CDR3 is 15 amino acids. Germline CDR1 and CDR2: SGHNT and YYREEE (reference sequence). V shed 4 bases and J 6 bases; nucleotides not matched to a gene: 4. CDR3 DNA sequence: TGTGCCAGCAGCCCTGGGACTAGCGGGAGGGTCGAGCAGTACTTC. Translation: CASSPGTSGRVEQYF.

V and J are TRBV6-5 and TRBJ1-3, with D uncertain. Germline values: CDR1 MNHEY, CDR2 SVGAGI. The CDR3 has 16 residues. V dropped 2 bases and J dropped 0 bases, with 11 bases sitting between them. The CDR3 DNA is TGTGCCAGCAGTTACCAGCTCCCCGTCTCTGGAAACACCATATATTTT. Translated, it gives CASSYQLPVSGNTIYF.

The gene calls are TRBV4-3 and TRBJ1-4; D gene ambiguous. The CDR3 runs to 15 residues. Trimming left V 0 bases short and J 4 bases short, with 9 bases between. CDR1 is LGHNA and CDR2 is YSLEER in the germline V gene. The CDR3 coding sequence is TGCGCCAGCAGCCAAGAAAACAAGTATAATGAAAAACTGTTTTTT. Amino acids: CASSQENKYNEKLFF.

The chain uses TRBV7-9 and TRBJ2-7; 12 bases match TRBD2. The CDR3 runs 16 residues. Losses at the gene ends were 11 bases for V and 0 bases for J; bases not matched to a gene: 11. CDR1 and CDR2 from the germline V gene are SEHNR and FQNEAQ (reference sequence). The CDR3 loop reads CASRTSGNCNSYEQYF. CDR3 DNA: TGTGCCTCTCGGACTAGCGGGAACTGTAACTCCTACGAGCAGTACTTC.

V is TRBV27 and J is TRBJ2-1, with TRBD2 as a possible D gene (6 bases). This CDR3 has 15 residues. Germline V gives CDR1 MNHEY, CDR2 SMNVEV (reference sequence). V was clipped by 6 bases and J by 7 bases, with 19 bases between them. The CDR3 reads CASRPSRGIANEQFF. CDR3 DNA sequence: TGTGCCAGCAGACCCTCCCGGGGGATAGCGAATGAGCAGTTCTTC.

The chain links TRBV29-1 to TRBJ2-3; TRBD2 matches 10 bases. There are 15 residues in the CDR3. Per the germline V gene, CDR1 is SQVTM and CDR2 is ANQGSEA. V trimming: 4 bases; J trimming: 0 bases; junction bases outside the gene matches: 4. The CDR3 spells CSVASGSTSTDTQYF. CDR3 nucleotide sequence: TGCAGCGTTGCTAGCGGGAGCACTAGCACAGATACGCAGTATTTT.

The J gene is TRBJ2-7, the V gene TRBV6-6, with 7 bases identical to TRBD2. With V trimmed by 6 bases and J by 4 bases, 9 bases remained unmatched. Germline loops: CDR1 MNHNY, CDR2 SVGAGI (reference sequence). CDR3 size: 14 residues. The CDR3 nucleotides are TGTGCCAGCAGGAAACCGGGAGGAGGGTACGAGCAGTACTTC. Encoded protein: CASRKPGGGYEQYF.

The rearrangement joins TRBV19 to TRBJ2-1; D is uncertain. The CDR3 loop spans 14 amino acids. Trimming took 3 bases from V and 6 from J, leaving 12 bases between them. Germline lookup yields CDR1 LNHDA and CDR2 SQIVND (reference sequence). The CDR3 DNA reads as TGTGCCAGTAGTATTGCGGCACGGGCCAATGAGCAGTTCTTC. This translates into CASSIAARANEQFF.

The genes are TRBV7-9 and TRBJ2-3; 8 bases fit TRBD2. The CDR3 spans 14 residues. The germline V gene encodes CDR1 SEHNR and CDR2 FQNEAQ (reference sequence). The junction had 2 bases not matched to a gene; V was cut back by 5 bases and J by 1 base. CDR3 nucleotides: TGTGCCAGCAGCGCGGGACTAGGCACAGATACGCAGTATTTT. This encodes CASSAGLGTDTQYF.